This T cell receptor beta chain originates from a study of cytomegalovirus exposure and HLA in healthy donors. Study details: As an earlier analysis found, 150 million to 200 million T cells yielded about 120 million unique TCR beta sequences. Study findings and constraints: As was reported, the HLA-A and HLA-B alleles of most subjects were accurately predicted from TCR beta sequences.

Use of 60 Vbeta and 13 Jbeta primers characterized the PCR. The table came from immunoSEQ multiplex PCR; TCRdb's copy has only in-frame clones and leaves some out. This table holds some 97,000 clones, 79% found once. Per germline, CDR1 MNHEY and CDR2 SVGAGI. There are 14 residues in the CDR3. Trimming cost V 2 bases and J 8 bases, with 10 bases left between them. Turning to this clone: The antigen is undetermined.

The receptor's source is a female donor in good health and CMV-seropositive. This sequence joins TRBV6-5 and TRBJ1-6; a weak D match, TRBD1 (6 bases). Sample: PBMCs. CDR3 region: CASSYGGRDSPLHF. The CDR3, as DNA: TGTGCCAGCAGTTACGGGGGCCGAGATTCACCCCTCCACTTT.